These 18 T cell receptor beta chains came from one sample sequenced in a study of blood T cell repertoires in COVID-19. Sequencing used immunoSEQ multiplex PCR; TCRdb keeps in-frame clones, though not all of them. The sample comprises approximately 40,000 clones, around 86% of which are singletons, and approximately 6.6% rests with the top ten. Sequenced material: peripheral blood. The receptors come from a human donor in a cohort sampled during active COVID-19.

The rearrangement links TRBV5-4 to TRBJ1-2; no firm D call. The CDR3 is 15 amino acids. Germline V gene data show CDR1 as SGHNT and CDR2 as YYREEE (reference sequence). Trimming took off 2 bases at V and 4 bases at J, with 15 bases between the two ends. This chain's CDR3 is CASSLNSRAGYGYTF. The CDR3 region has the DNA TGTGCCAGCAGCTTAAATTCTCGAGCTGGCTATGGCTACACCTTC.

This chain uses TRBV6-5 with TRBJ2-2; the D gene is possibly TRBD1 (6 bases). Trimming stripped 8 bases from V and 0 bases from J, with 10 bases between. CDR1 MNHEY and CDR2 SVGAGI come from the germline V gene. This CDR3 is 14 amino acids long. The DNA for the CDR3 is TGTGCCAGCGCCCGGACAGCGAACACCGGGGAGCTGTTTTTT. This gives the protein CASARTANTGELFF.

This clone was counted once. The V call is TRBV3-1 (or the pseudogene TRBV3-2), the J call TRBJ1-5; D ambiguous. The CDR3 is 13 amino acids. With 0 bases removed from V and 5 bases from J, the gap between germline ends came to 5 bases. The germline CDR1 and CDR2 sequences are LGHDT and YNNKEL (reference sequence). The CDR3 nucleotides are TGTGCCAGCAGCCAAGATTCGTATCAGCCCCAGCATTTT. Translating gives CASSQDSYQPQHF.

The gene calls are TRBV29-1 and TRBJ1-3, with D tentatively TRBD1 (6 bases). This CDR3 is built from 13 residues. Between the trimmed V and J ends, which lost 4 bases and 2 bases, there was a span of 9 bases. Germline assignment: CDR1 SQVTM and CDR2 ANQGSEA. In nucleotides, the CDR3 is TGCAGCGTTGCTAAGGGGGCTGGAAACACCATATATTTT. It specifies CSVAKGAGNTIYF.

This chain connects TRBV5-6 to TRBJ1-1; D uncertain. The CDR3 length is 14 residues. Germline lookup yields CDR1 SGHDT and CDR2 YYEEEE. V was cut by 1 base and J by 5 bases, with 12 bases left in between. CDR3 protein: CASSLRRGRTEAFF. The CDR3, as DNA: TGTGCCAGCAGCTTGCGACGGGGAAGGACTGAAGCTTTCTTT. Supplemented by reference TRBV5-6 and TRBJ1-1, the full variable domain reads DAGVTQSPTHLIKTRGQQVTLRCSPKSGHDTVSWYQQALGQGPQFIFQYYEEEERQRGNFPDRFSGHQFPNYSSELNVNALLLGDSALYLCASSLRRGRTEAFFGQGTRLTVV.

The chain employs TRBV19 and TRBJ1-2; D is ambiguous. Germline CDR1 LNHDA, CDR2 SQIVND (reference sequence). Trimming left V 7 bases short and J 0 bases short, with 15 bases between. The CDR3 is 15 residues long. In DNA, the CDR3 is TGTGCCAGTACCTCGACATATTTAGCTAACTATGGCTACACCTTC. Translating gives CASTSTYLANYGYTF. The full variable domain, completed using reference TRBV19 and TRBJ1-2, is DGGITQSPKYLFRKEGQNVTLSCEQNLNHDAMYWYRQDPGQGLRLIYYSQIVNDFQKGDIAEGYSVSREKKESFPLTVTSAQKNPTAFYLCASTSTYLANYGYTFGSGTRLTVV.

This chain connects TRBV18 to TRBJ2-1, with D tentatively TRBD1 (6 bases). The CDR3 is 13 amino acids. V was clipped by 3 bases and J by 6 bases, with 9 bases between them. Looked up from germline, CDR1 is KGHSH and CDR2 is LQKENI. CDR3 in amino acids: CASSPDRFNEQFF. The CDR3 DNA reads TGTGCCAGCTCACCCGACAGGTTCAATGAGCAGTTCTTC.

V and J are TRBV5-1 and TRBJ2-7; 7 nucleotides align to TRBD2. The CDR3 is 18 amino acids. The germline V gene has CDR1 SGHRS and CDR2 YFSETQ. V shed 0 bases, J shed 3 bases, and the junction held 15 bases outside the gene matches. CDR3 coding DNA: TGCGCCAGCAGCTTGGGGACGCGGGGAGGGCCGGGGTTCTACGAGCAGTACTTC. Translation gives CASSLGTRGGPGFYEQYF.

This rearrangement joins TRBV10-3 to TRBJ2-7; 8 bases agree with TRBD1. The CDR3 contains 12 residues. The trim removed 11 bases at V and 5 bases at J, leaving 8 bases unmatched. The germline gives CDR1 ENHRY, CDR2 SYGVKD. The CDR3 spells CASQGAGDEQYF. DNA of the CDR3: TGTGCCTCGCAGGGGGCAGGCGACGAGCAGTACTTC.

The V call is TRBV2, the J call TRBJ1-2; TRBD1 is a possible D gene (6 bases). Germline CDR1 and CDR2: SNHLY and FYNNEI. V gave up 7 bases and J gave up 7 bases, with 19 bases separating them. The CDR3 has 14 residues. CDR3 DNA: TGTGCCAGCACCGGGAACAGGGCTGAGGTTGGCTACACCTTC. It specifies CASTGNRAEVGYTF.

V is TRBV19 and J is TRBJ1-5; 8 positions match TRBD1. Trimming removed 3 bases from V and 4 bases from J; junction bases left unmatched: 5. This CDR3 is 15 amino acids long. The germline gives CDR1 LNHDA, CDR2 SQIVND (reference sequence). This CDR3 is CASSILGTGNQPQHF. The CDR3 DNA reads as TGTGCCAGTAGTATTCTCGGGACAGGAAATCAGCCCCAGCATTTT.

The V call is TRBV21-1, the J call TRBJ2-1; TRBD1 is the table's D call and was not checked against the DNA. TRBV21-1 is a pseudogene locus. This CDR3 is built from 17 residues. The CDR3 is CASSKTRQGISYNEQFF. The CDR3, as DNA: TGTGCCAGCAGCAAAACGAGGCAGGGAATCTCCTACAATGAGCAGTTCTTC.

The chain combines TRBV7-6 with TRBJ2-1; D possibly corresponds to TRBD2 (6 bases). The CDR3 is 15 amino acids. Germline loops: CDR1 SGHVS, CDR2 FNYEAQ. Trimming took 5 bases from V and 8 from J, leaving 19 bases between them. The CDR3 DNA reads as TGTGCCAGCAGCCCTAGGGCGGGACCCCTGGATGAGCAGTTCTTC. Translated, it gives CASSPRAGPLDEQFF.

This sequence joins TRBV7-9 and TRBJ2-3; 11 bases map to TRBD1. The CDR3 consists of 16 residues. V lost 4 bases, J lost 3 bases, and 6 bases stayed unmatched. Germline CDR1 is SEHNR and CDR2 is FQNEAQ (reference sequence). The CDR3 protein is CASSSGQGAWTDTQYF. For the CDR3, the DNA is TGTGCCAGCAGCTCTGGACAGGGGGCATGGACAGATACGCAGTATTTT.

In its sample, this clone was seen a few times. V gene TRBV6-6 combines with J gene TRBJ1-6, with 7 positions matching TRBD1. The J segment lost 0 bases and the V segment lost 6 bases, leaving 5 bases of the junction unmatched. The CDR3 has 16 residues. Per the germline V gene, CDR1 is MNHNY and CDR2 is SVGAGI (reference sequence). CDR3 nucleotide sequence: TGTGCCAGCAGGCCGACAGGGAGCTCCTATAATTCACCCCTCCACTTT. Translation: CASRPTGSSYNSPLHF.

This rearrangement joins TRBV9 to TRBJ2-6, with 9 bases identical to TRBD1. There are 18 residues in the CDR3. The V segment lost 2 bases and the J segment 1 base; nucleotides outside the gene matches: 7. Germline V lookup: CDR1 SGDLS, CDR2 YYNGEE. The CDR3 loop is CASSVSGQGMSGANVLTF. In nucleotides, the CDR3 is TGTGCCAGCAGCGTTTCCGGACAGGGGATGTCTGGGGCCAACGTCCTGACTTTC.

This chain uses TRBV4-1 with TRBJ2-5, with 8 bases lining up with TRBD1. CDR3 length: 15 residues. The germline V gene encodes CDR1 MGHRA and CDR2 YSYEKL. Trimming took 5 bases from V and 2 from J; bases not matched to a gene: 7. The CDR3 nucleotides read TGCGCCAGCAGCACCCGCCGGACAGGGCAAGAGACCCAGTACTTC. Amino acids: CASSTRRTGQETQYF.

The chain recombines TRBV28 with TRBJ2-7; D may be TRBD2 (5 bases). The CDR3 runs 12 residues. V gave up 7 bases and J gave up 5 bases, with 12 bases separating them. Germline-derived CDR1 and CDR2 are MDHEN and SYDVKM. The CDR3 DNA sequence: TGTGCCAGCAAAGCGGATCCGCACGAGCAGTACTTC. This gives the protein CASKADPHEQYF.